Presented here are 10 T cell receptor beta chains from one specimen sequenced in a study of cytomegalovirus exposure and HLA in healthy donors. Researchers ran the PCR with 60 Vbeta and 13 Jbeta primers. The method was immunoSEQ multiplex PCR; TCRdb's version includes in-frame clones alone and lacks a portion of them. The data show approximately 150,000 clones, 80% seen once. The sequencing input was PBMCs. The receptors were sampled from a man between 18 and 29 years old in good health and CMV-seropositive.

The chain is built from TRBV28 and TRBJ2-1; D possibly corresponds to TRBD2 (5 bases). The CDR3 has 14 amino acids. Germline lookup yields CDR1 MDHEN and CDR2 SYDVKM. V was clipped by 5 bases and J by 10 bases, with 18 bases between them. In nucleotides, the CDR3 is TGTGCCAGCAGTGACTCCTTTAGCGTAGCGGAGCAGTTCTTC. Protein sequence: CASSDSFSVAEQFF. The full variable domain, in which reference TRBV28 and TRBJ2-1 provide the parts outside the CDR3, is DVKVTQSSRYLVKRTGEKVFLECVQDMDHENMFWYRQDPGLGLRLIYFSYDVKMKEKGDIPEGYSVSREKKERFSLILESASTNQTSMYLCASSDSFSVAEQFFGPGTRLTVL.

The chain combines TRBV19 with TRBJ2-7, with 8 bases that match TRBD2. The CDR3 consists of 15 residues. From germline, CDR1 is LNHDA and CDR2 SQIVND (reference sequence). V was clipped by 6 bases and J by 6 bases; unmatched bases: 13. The CDR3 DNA follows: TGTGCCAGTAGCTCTGACGGGAGGGCCGGGGTCGAGCAGTACTTC. This translates into CASSSDGRAGVEQYF.

The chain is built from TRBV7-8 and TRBJ2-1; the D gene is possibly TRBD1 (5 bases). This CDR3 has 12 amino acids. Germline values: CDR1 SGHVS, CDR2 FQNEAQ. The V gene lost 5 bases and the J gene lost 8 bases, with 10 bases spanning the gap. This chain's CDR3 is CASSPQGDEQFF. The CDR3 bases are TGTGCCAGCAGCCCTCAGGGTGATGAGCAGTTCTTC.

The gene calls are TRBV28 and TRBJ2-1; 10 nucleotides align to TRBD2. The CDR3 contains 14 residues. V was pared by 1 base and J by 9 bases, with 3 bases of the junction left unmatched. Germline V gene sequence: CDR1 MDHEN, CDR2 SYDVKM. CDR3 protein: CASSLSSGSGEQFF. DNA of the CDR3: TGTGCCAGCAGTTTATCTAGCGGGAGTGGTGAGCAGTTCTTC. Full variable domain (outside the CDR3, taken from reference TRBV28 and TRBJ2-1): DVKVTQSSRYLVKRTGEKVFLECVQDMDHENMFWYRQDPGLGLRLIYFSYDVKMKEKGDIPEGYSVSREKKERFSLILESASTNQTSMYLCASSLSSGSGEQFFGPGTRLTVL.

The chain links TRBV9 to TRBJ2-3; 7 positions match TRBD2. The CDR3 covers 15 residues. Germline V gene data show CDR1 as SGDLS and CDR2 as YYNGEE. The V segment lost 0 bases and the J segment 2 bases; nucleotides outside the gene matches: 3. The CDR3 bases are TGTGCCAGCAGCGTAGTGGGGGGGACCACAGATACGCAGTATTTT. It yields the protein CASSVVGGTTDTQYF.

The chain combines TRBV4-1 with TRBJ2-1; TRBD1 matches at 7 bases. The CDR3 runs to 17 residues. Germline assignment: CDR1 MGHRA and CDR2 YSYEKL. V shed 3 bases and J 5 bases; nucleotides not matched to a gene: 13. The CDR3 reads CASSQGPGGPTNNEQFF. The DNA of the CDR3 is TGCGCCAGCAGCCAGGGACCAGGGGGACCAACTAACAATGAGCAGTTCTTC.

The V and J genes are TRBV27 and TRBJ2-7; a weak D match, TRBD2 (6 bases). The length of the CDR3 is 15 residues. Trimming left V 5 bases short and J 1 base short, with 15 bases between. Germline loops: CDR1 MNHEY, CDR2 SMNVEV (reference sequence). CDR3 region: CASSPRGTRSYEQYF. In DNA form, the CDR3 reads TGTGCCAGCAGTCCCCGCGGGACCCGATCCTACGAGCAGTACTTC.

The chain has TRBV6-1 and TRBJ1-5; TRBD1 might be the D (5 bases). Trimming shortened V by 2 bases and J by 0 bases, and 11 bases separated the two germline ends. The CDR3 consists of 16 residues. Germline V gene sequence: CDR1 MNHNS, CDR2 SASEGT. The CDR3: CASSERGSYSNQPQHF. The CDR3 DNA follows: TGTGCCAGCAGTGAAAGGGGTTCGTATAGCAATCAGCCCCAGCATTTT.

The chain couples TRBV4-2 to TRBJ1-2; D ambiguous. The CDR3 loop spans 14 amino acids. The germline V gene has CDR1 LGHNA and CDR2 YNFKEQ. V lost 1 base and J 7 bases, leaving 13 bases between the germline ends. CDR3 sequence (DNA): TGTGCCAGCAGCCAAGGAGGGCAGGCGGGTGGCTACACCTTC. It codes for CASSQGGQAGGYTF.

In nucleotides, the CDR3 is TGTGCCAGCAGCCCCGCGGTGGACAGGGCATATGAGACCCAGTACTTC. This encodes CASSPAVDRAYETQYF. J is TRBJ2-5 and V is TRBV27; TRBD1 matches at 8 bases. The CDR3 is made up of 16 amino acids. From germline, CDR1 is MNHEY and CDR2 SMNVEV (reference sequence). The V and J ends lost 6 bases and 5 bases, in that order; junction bases with no gene match: 14.